Presented here are 17 T cell receptor beta chains from one specimen sequenced in a study of neurological immune-mediated disorders (dated 2019 in TCRdb). Library generation was performed with 5' RACE. The instrument given in TCRdb is Illumina HiSeq 2500. TCRdb reran the public reads through fastp at Q25 and MiXCR, keeping productive beta chains. Identical CDR3 protein sequences are pooled into one entry, listed with their most common genes and DNA. Counted in this sample were 50,000 to 70,000 distinct CDR3 sequences; 3.4% of them appeared once. The ten largest clones add up to approximately 3.7% of the sample. Sequencing was carried out using PBMCs. The receptors originated from a man aged 35 to 55 with multiple sclerosis.

The table lists this clonotype with many counts. This rearrangement joins TRBV28 to TRBJ2-7; 10 bases map to TRBD1. The germline V gene encodes CDR1 MDHEN and CDR2 SYDVKM. Trimming cost V 3 bases and J 2 bases; bases outside gene matches: 7. The CDR3 totals 16 residues. This CDR3 reads CASSLVRQGATYEQYF. Written as DNA, the CDR3 is TGTGCCAGCAGTTTGGTTAGACAGGGGGCGACCTACGAGCAGTACTTC.

This clonotype was found many times. The V gene is TRBV5-1, the J gene TRBJ2-1; 11 bases agree with TRBD2. CDR3 length: 15 amino acids. Germline V CDR1 and CDR2: SGHRS, YFSETQ. Trimming cost V 3 bases and J 4 bases; bases outside gene matches: 3. As DNA, the CDR3 is TGCGCCAGCAGCTCTGTAGCGGGGGGGTACAATGAGCAGTTCTTC. Amino acids: CASSSVAGGYNEQFF.

The V and J genes are TRBV5-1 and TRBJ1-3; 7 nucleotides line up with TRBD1. Losses at the gene ends were 4 bases for V and 0 bases for J; bases not matched to a gene: 4. This CDR3 region has 15 residues. CDR1 SGHRS and CDR2 YFSETQ come from the germline V gene. The CDR3 loop is CASSEGTVSGNTIYF. As DNA, the CDR3 is TGCGCCAGCAGCGAAGGGACAGTCTCTGGAAACACCATATATTTT.

This clonotype occurred many times. The V gene is TRBV5-1, the J gene TRBJ2-5; D uncertain. CDR1 and CDR2 from the germline V gene are SGHRS and YFSETQ. The V end lost 0 bases, the J end lost 7 bases, and 13 bases lay between the germline ends. The CDR3 length is 14 residues. CDR3 region: CASSLGQPRGTQYF. CDR3 coding DNA: TGCGCCAGCAGCTTGGGTCAGCCTCGAGGGACCCAGTACTTC.

This clonotype was recorded many times. The rearrangement links TRBV15 to TRBJ2-1, with TRBD1 matching 9 bases. CDR3 length equals 15 residues. Germline loops: CDR1 LNHNV, CDR2 YYDKDF (reference sequence). The ends lost 7 bases at V and 6 bases at J; junction bases unmatched: 10. In DNA, the CDR3 is TGTGCCACCACCTTGGACAGGGGATTTTCCAATGAGCAGTTCTTC. Translating gives CATTLDRGFSNEQFF.

Turning to this clonotype: The junction differs from germline at one of its ends, possibly a read error. The chain is built from TRBV19 and TRBJ1-5; D may be TRBD1 (6 bases). Germline-derived CDR1 and CDR2 are LNHDA and SQIVND (reference sequence). There are 15 residues in the CDR3. For the CDR3, the DNA is TGTGCCAGTAGTATGGGGGGACAAATTATAAGGACCCAGAATTTT. Residues: CASSMGGQIIRTQNF. The full variable domain, completed using reference TRBV19 and TRBJ1-5, is DGGITQSPKYLFRKEGQNVTLSCEQNLNHDAMYWYRQDPGQGLRLIYYSQIVNDFQKGDIAEGYSVSREKKESFPLTVTSAQKNPTAFYLCASSMGGQIIRTQNFGDGTRLSIL.

This clonotype was picked up many times. The chain links TRBV20-1 to TRBJ1-5, with D tentatively TRBD1 (6 bases). Germline V gene lookup returns CDR1 DFQATT and CDR2 SNEGSKA (reference sequence). The V end was cut by 4 bases, the J end by 0 bases, with 10 bases between. The CDR3 runs 14 residues. In DNA form, the CDR3 reads TGCAGTGCTACCAGGGGAAATAGCAATCAGCCCCAGCATTTT. As protein: CSATRGNSNQPQHF.

A few counts support this clonotype. The chain links TRBV11-3 to TRBJ2-3; weak D call: TRBD2 (5 bases). This CDR3 has 12 amino acids. V was cut by 10 bases and J by 4 bases, with 12 bases left in between. The germline V gene has CDR1 SGHNT and CDR2 YENEEA. The CDR3 loop reads CATAGESDTQYF. The DNA of the CDR3 is TGTGCCACAGCTGGGGAGTCAGATACGCAGTATTTT. The variable domain in full, with the rest retrieved from reference TRBV11-3 and TRBJ2-3, is EAGVVQSPRYKIIEKKQPVAFWCNPISGHNTLYWYLQNLGQGPELLIRYENEEAVDDSQLPKDRFSAERLKGVDSTLKIQPAELGDSAVYLCATAGESDTQYFGPGTRLTVL.

There are many counts of this clonotype. The rearrangement uses TRBV20-1 and TRBJ2-2; 7 nucleotides agree with TRBD1. CDR3 length equals 15 residues. Trimming removed 1 base from V and 5 bases from J; junction bases left unmatched: 7. In germline, CDR1 is DFQATT, CDR2 SNEGSKA (reference sequence). The CDR3 protein is CSARVGTDLTGELFF. Here the CDR3 DNA reads TGCAGTGCTAGAGTCGGGACAGATCTAACCGGGGAGCTGTTTTTT.

The chain employs TRBV20-1 and TRBJ2-3, with D perhaps matching TRBD2 (5 bases). The germline V and J ends were trimmed by 1 base and 3 bases, with 14 bases remaining between them. Germline V CDR1 and CDR2: DFQATT, SNEGSKA (reference sequence). This CDR3 has 15 amino acids. The DNA of the CDR3 is TGCAGTGCTAGAGTCGGGCCCCGCGGGACAGATACGCAGTATTTT. Amino acids: CSARVGPRGTDTQYF.

This clonotype is judged large (0.1 to 1%). V and J are TRBV29-1 and TRBJ1-2, with 8 bases lining up with TRBD1. The CDR3 spans 13 residues. Trimming removed 7 bases from V and 7 bases from J; junction bases left unmatched: 11. The germline V gene encodes CDR1 SQVTM and CDR2 ANQGSEA. For the CDR3, the DNA is TGCAGCGCTACAGGACAGGGCTTTTCTGGCTACACCTTC. Its translation: CSATGQGFSGYTF.

There are many counts of this clonotype. CDR3: CASSQAGTGEETQYF. Written as DNA, the CDR3 is TGCGCCAGCAGCCAAGCGGGGACAGGGGAAGAGACCCAGTACTTC. The rearrangement uses TRBV5-1 and TRBJ2-5; 10 bases line up with TRBD1. Looked up from germline, CDR1 is SGHRS and CDR2 is YFSETQ. J lost 3 bases, V lost 4 bases, and 6 bases had no gene match. The CDR3 runs 15 residues. Looking up the rest from reference TRBV5-1 and TRBJ2-5 gives the full variable domain: KAGVTQTPRYLIKTRGQQVTLSCSPISGHRSVSWYQQTPGQGLQFLFEYFSETQRNKGNFPGRFSGRQFSNSRSEMNVSTLELGDSALYLCASSQAGTGEETQYFGPGTRLLVL.

There are a few counts of this clonotype. This chain joins TRBV10-2 and TRBJ1-1; tentative D call: TRBD1 (5 bases). Germline assignment: CDR1 WSHSY and CDR2 SAAADI. This CDR3 comprises 13 residues. With 5 bases removed from V and 1 base from J, the gap between germline ends came to 8 bases. The CDR3 loop is CASSQGPNTEAFF. DNA for the CDR3: TGCGCCAGCAGTCAGGGCCCGAACACTGAAGCTTTCTTT.

Ten or more counts support this clonotype. The J gene is TRBJ2-7, the V gene TRBV5-1; 9 bases match TRBD1. J was trimmed by 7 bases and V by 3 bases; bases with no gene match: 8. The CDR3 runs 14 residues. Per the germline V gene, CDR1 is SGHRS and CDR2 is YFSETQ. The CDR3 region has the DNA TGCGCCAGCAGCTCGGGACAGGGACCTTCGGAGCAGTACTTC. As protein: CASSSGQGPSEQYF.

This clonotype occurred a few times. The germline gene is not matched at one end of the junction; a read error may be the cause. The V and J genes are TRBV20-1 and TRBJ1-5; D is possibly TRBD1 (5 bases). This CDR3 is 12 amino acids long. Germline V gene data show CDR1 as DFQATT and CDR2 as SNEGSKA (reference sequence). The CDR3 sequence is CSARDEGKTQNF. The CDR3 DNA is TGCAGTGCTAGAGATGAGGGGAAGACCCAGAATTTT.

This clonotype occurred many times. The chain carries TRBV7-9 and TRBJ2-5; tentatively, D is TRBD1 (6 bases). Trimming left V 4 bases short and J 4 bases short, with 13 bases between. There are 14 residues in the CDR3. Germline lookup yields CDR1 SEHNR and CDR2 FQNEAQ (reference sequence). In nucleotides, the CDR3 is TGTGCCAGCAGCTCCGGACAGTCCCGAGAGACCCAGTACTTC. Amino acids: CASSSGQSRETQYF.

This clonotype was observed many times. The chain couples TRBV5-1 to TRBJ1-6, with unresolved D. The germline CDR1 and CDR2 sequences are SGHRS and YFSETQ. V was cut by 0 bases and J by 8 bases, with 12 bases left in between. This CDR3 has 15 residues. The CDR3 nucleotides read TGCGCCAGCAGCTTGGACGCGATGGGTCATTCACCCCTCCACTTT. This translates into CASSLDAMGHSPLHF.